These 31 T cell receptor beta chains originate from one sample sequenced in a study of cytomegalovirus exposure and HLA in healthy donors. The PCR used 60 Vbeta and 13 Jbeta primers. Only in-frame clones appear in the TCRdb table, and some are missing; sequencing was by immunoSEQ multiplex PCR. The top ten hold around 3.6% of the sample, which has 120,000 to 150,000 clones, approximately 80% seen once. Sequenced: PBMCs. The receptors derive from a young man in good health and CMV-seronegative.

This clone appeared a few times. This sequence joins TRBV6-5 and TRBJ1-1; no reliable D call. The CDR3 has 15 residues. The germline gives CDR1 MNHEY, CDR2 SVGAGI. Between the trimmed V and J ends, which lost 0 bases and 1 base, there was a span of 9 bases. The CDR3 protein is CASSYSGRKNTEAFF. The CDR3 DNA reads as TGTGCCAGCAGTTACTCGGGCAGAAAGAACACTGAAGCTTTCTTT.

V usage is TRBV6-5 and J usage is TRBJ2-7; tentatively, D is TRBD2 (5 bases). There are 13 residues in the CDR3. Germline V gene lookup returns CDR1 MNHEY and CDR2 SVGAGI. V was cut by 4 bases and J by 5 bases, with 12 bases left in between. The CDR3 nucleotides read TGTGCCAGCAGTTCGGGATTCTACGACGAGCAGTACTTC. Amino acid sequence: CASSSGFYDEQYF.

This clone was seen a handful of times. This chain links TRBV5-1 with TRBJ1-4; a weak D match, TRBD1 (5 bases). Germline assignment: CDR1 SGHRS and CDR2 YFSETQ. V was trimmed by 0 bases and J by 3 bases, leaving 12 bases between them. The CDR3 length is 16 residues. The CDR3 here is CASSLDAGRPNEKLFF. CDR3 nucleotides: TGCGCCAGCAGCTTGGACGCAGGGAGGCCTAATGAAAAACTGTTTTTT.

V is TRBV7-2 and J is TRBJ2-7; 7 positions agree with TRBD2. Germline trimming cut 5 bases from V and 5 bases from J; bases unmatched to any gene: 15. The CDR3 runs 16 residues. CDR1 SGHTA and CDR2 FQGNSA come from the germline V gene. The CDR3, as DNA: TGTGCCAGCAGCCCCGAGGCGTGGGCGGGAGCAGACGAGCAGTACTTC. Translating gives CASSPEAWAGADEQYF.

The gene calls are TRBV18 and TRBJ2-1; 8 bases are shared with TRBD2. From germline, CDR1 is KGHSH and CDR2 LQKENI. With 6 bases clipped from V and 5 bases from J, the junction kept 9 bases outside the gene matches. The CDR3 sequence is 15 residues long. CDR3 amino acids: CASSGGLAVNNEQFF. In nucleotides, the CDR3 is TGTGCCAGCTCGGGAGGACTAGCCGTAAACAATGAGCAGTTCTTC. The full variable domain, its missing parts supplied by reference TRBV18 and TRBJ2-1, is NAGVMQNPRHLVRRRGQEARLRCSPMKGHSHVYWYRQLPEEGLKFMVYLQKENIIDESGMPKERFSAEFPKEGPSILRIQQVVRGDSAAYFCASSGGLAVNNEQFFGPGTRLTVL.

The chain couples TRBV6-4 to TRBJ2-5, with TRBD2 matching 14 bases. Germline V gene lookup returns CDR1 MRHNA and CDR2 SNTAGT. V shed 3 bases and J 5 bases; nucleotides not matched to a gene: 2. This CDR3 is built from 15 residues. CDR3 DNA sequence: TGTGCCAGCAGTGAGACTAGCGGGGGGGCCGAGACCCAGTACTTC. Translation: CASSETSGGAETQYF.

The CDR3 DNA reads TGTGCCAGCAGTTTGACAGGGGCCACTGAAGCTTTCTTT. It specifies CASSLTGATEAFF. This chain connects TRBV7-9 to TRBJ1-1, with 8 bases fitting TRBD1. V was clipped by 6 bases and J by 4 bases; unmatched bases: 4. The CDR3 extends over 13 amino acids. Germline assignment: CDR1 SEHNR and CDR2 FQNEAQ (reference sequence). The whole variable domain, filled in from reference TRBV7-9 and TRBJ1-1, reads DTGVSQNPRHKITKRGQNVTFRCDPISEHNRLYWYRQTLGQGPEFLTYFQNEAQLEKSRLLSDRFSAERPKGSFSTLEIQRTEQGDSAMYLCASSLTGATEAFFGQGTRLTVV.

The chain links TRBV2 to TRBJ2-3, with D possibly matching TRBD1 (5 bases). V lost 3 bases, J lost 2 bases, and 9 bases lay in between. CDR3 size: 14 residues. Germline CDR1 is SNHLY and CDR2 is FYNNEI. The CDR3 is CASSEGQYTDTQYF. CDR3 DNA sequence: TGTGCCAGCAGTGAGGGGCAGTACACAGATACGCAGTATTTT.

The chain is built from TRBV9 and TRBJ2-3; D is perhaps TRBD2 (6 bases). Germline CDR1 is SGDLS and CDR2 is YYNGEE. Trimming took 1 base from V and 4 from J, leaving 13 bases between them. The CDR3 contains 15 residues. The CDR3 bases are TGTGCCAGCAGCGTAATACCGGGAGTGGCAGATACGCAGTATTTT. As protein: CASSVIPGVADTQYF.

The chain carries TRBV5-1 and TRBJ2-7; D perhaps matches TRBD1 (6 bases). Trimming took off 0 bases at V and 7 bases at J, with 14 bases between the two ends. The CDR3 loop spans 14 amino acids. Germline CDR1 is SGHRS and CDR2 is YFSETQ. The CDR3 DNA reads TGCGCCAGCAGCTTGGATGGGGGCTTGGGTGAGCAGTACTTC. Translated: CASSLDGGLGEQYF. Full variable domain (outside the CDR3, taken from reference TRBV5-1 and TRBJ2-7): KAGVTQTPRYLIKTRGQQVTLSCSPISGHRSVSWYQQTPGQGLQFLFEYFSETQRNKGNFPGRFSGRQFSNSRSEMNVSTLELGDSALYLCASSLDGGLGEQYFGPGTRLTVT.

This clone is a singleton in its sample. This rearrangement joins TRBV11-1 to TRBJ1-1, with D hard to call. CDR1 and CDR2 from the germline V gene are SGHAT and FQDESV (reference sequence). The CDR3 length is 13 residues. V gave up 6 bases and J gave up 1 base, with 9 bases separating them. CDR3 protein: CASRLEGNTEAFF. CDR3 in DNA: TGTGCCAGCAGGCTAGAGGGGAACACTGAAGCTTTCTTT.

In this sample, this clone turned up a few times. This chain connects TRBV7-2 to TRBJ2-3; weak D call: TRBD1 (6 bases). This CDR3 contains 16 residues. V lost 5 bases, J lost 3 bases, and 18 bases lay in between. Per germline, CDR1 SGHTA and CDR2 FQGNSA. Here the CDR3 reads CASSDRYRVLTDTQYF. CDR3 sequence (DNA): TGTGCCAGCAGCGACCGCTACAGGGTATTGACAGATACGCAGTATTTT.

CDR3 amino acids: CASTTAGVAGGNTRVEQYF. CDR3 nucleotide sequence: TGTGCCAGCACCACCGCCGGGGTAGCGGGAGGCAATACGAGGGTCGAGCAGTACTTC. The chain employs TRBV28 and TRBJ2-7, with 10 positions matching TRBD2. V shed 7 bases and J 6 bases; nucleotides not matched to a gene: 24. The V gene's germline CDR1 is MDHEN and CDR2 SYDVKM. This CDR3 comprises 19 residues.

V and J are TRBV7-3 and TRBJ2-7, with D tentatively TRBD1 (5 bases). Deletions cut 2 bases from V and 3 bases from J, with 14 bases between. CDR1 and CDR2 (germline): SGHTA, FQGTGA. This CDR3 region has 15 residues. CDR3 loop: CASSLRYSDSYEQYF. For the CDR3, the DNA is TGTGCCAGCAGCTTACGCTACTCCGACAGCTACGAGCAGTACTTC.

The V gene is TRBV19, the J gene TRBJ2-2; 13 bases align to TRBD2. The CDR3 covers 19 residues. The V gene's germline CDR1 is LNHDA and CDR2 SQIVND (reference sequence). The V and J ends lost 0 bases and 2 bases, in that order; junction bases with no gene match: 6. The CDR3 loop reads CASSIDRTSGRGNTGELFF. DNA of the CDR3: TGTGCCAGTAGTATAGATCGAACTAGCGGGAGGGGTAACACCGGGGAGCTGTTTTTT. The full variable domain, its missing parts supplied by reference TRBV19 and TRBJ2-2, is DGGITQSPKYLFRKEGQNVTLSCEQNLNHDAMYWYRQDPGQGLRLIYYSQIVNDFQKGDIAEGYSVSREKKESFPLTVTSAQKNPTAFYLCASSIDRTSGRGNTGELFFGEGSRLTVL.

The J gene is TRBJ1-5, the V gene TRBV27, with D unclear. Germline CDR1 and CDR2: MNHEY and SMNVEV (reference sequence). The ends were cut back, 2 bases at V and 1 base at J, with 3 bases in the middle. The CDR3 covers 13 residues. The CDR3 bases are TGTGCCAGCAGTTTAGAGAGCAATCAGCCCCAGCATTTT. Translated: CASSLESNQPQHF.

This clone was recorded once. The rearrangement joins TRBV18 to TRBJ2-5; 10 bases match TRBD2. This CDR3 comprises 14 residues. Per the germline V gene, CDR1 is KGHSH and CDR2 is LQKENI. With 6 bases clipped from V and 5 bases from J, the junction kept 6 bases outside the gene matches. CDR3 in DNA: TGTGCCAGCTCGATGGGACTAGCGAAGGAGACCCAGTACTTC. It translates to CASSMGLAKETQYF.

Only one count was recorded for this clone. The chain recombines TRBV10-3 with TRBJ2-5; a weak D match, TRBD2 (5 bases). The DNA end is a closer match to TRBJ2-7, so the J assignment may be wrong. This CDR3 is 12 amino acids long. Germline assignment: CDR1 ENHRY and CDR2 SYGVKD. CDR3 region: CATNPSPYEQYF. CDR3 nucleotide sequence: TGTGCCACCAACCCTAGCCCCTACGAGCAGTACTTC.

This chain uses TRBV29-1 with TRBJ2-5; TRBD2 aligns across 9 bases. The J call could be wrong; TRBJ2-7 is a better fit for the DNA end. The germline V gene encodes CDR1 SQVTM and CDR2 ANQGSEA. The CDR3 is 15 amino acids. In DNA, the CDR3 is TGCAGCGTTGGGGATGTAGCTAGCGGGATTTACGAGCAGTACTTC. It yields the protein CSVGDVASGIYEQYF.

V and J are TRBV21-1 and TRBJ1-5; TRBD1, as called in the table, went unchecked against the DNA. TRBV21-1 is described as a pseudogene. The CDR3 has 16 residues. Written as DNA, the CDR3 is TGTGCCAGCAGCAGCAGAAGGACAGATAGCAATCAGCCCCAGCATTTT. This sequence encodes CASSSRRTDSNQPQHF.

The chain recombines TRBV2 with TRBJ2-1, with D maybe TRBD2 (5 bases). V was cut by 1 base and J by 1 base, with 8 bases left in between. This CDR3 is built from 15 residues. CDR1 and CDR2 from the germline V gene are SNHLY and FYNNEI. CDR3 protein: CASSEGRLSYNEQFF. CDR3 nucleotides: TGTGCCAGCAGTGAAGGTCGACTATCCTACAATGAGCAGTTCTTC.

The V call is TRBV19, the J call TRBJ1-5; unclear D gene. Germline loops: CDR1 LNHDA, CDR2 SQIVND (reference sequence). Trimming cost V 6 bases and J 5 bases, with 11 bases left between them. The CDR3 runs 13 residues. The CDR3 region has the DNA TGTGCCAGTAGACGGGAGAGCGATCAGCCCCAGCATTTT. Translated: CASRRESDQPQHF.

This clone appeared once. CDR3 region: CASSLSANSYEQYF. The CDR3 bases are TGTGCCAGCAGTTTATCGGCCAACTCCTACGAGCAGTACTTC. The V call is TRBV27, the J call TRBJ2-7; D remains unclear. Germline V gene lookup returns CDR1 MNHEY and CDR2 SMNVEV (reference sequence). Trimming shortened V by 0 bases and J by 0 bases, and 6 bases separated the two germline ends. The CDR3 contains 14 residues.

The rearrangement joins TRBV18 to TRBJ2-7, with 11 bases identical to TRBD1. Per the germline V gene, CDR1 is KGHSH and CDR2 is LQKENI. V lost 3 bases to trimming and J lost 4 bases; unmatched junction nucleotides: 5. This CDR3 spans 15 amino acids. In nucleotides, the CDR3 is TGTGCCAGCTCACCTAGGACAGGGGGCTTTTACGAGCAGTACTTC. Translation: CASSPRTGGFYEQYF. Using reference TRBV18 and TRBJ2-7 for the parts outside the CDR3, the full variable domain is NAGVMQNPRHLVRRRGQEARLRCSPMKGHSHVYWYRQLPEEGLKFMVYLQKENIIDESGMPKERFSAEFPKEGPSILRIQQVVRGDSAAYFCASSPRTGGFYEQYFGPGTRLTVT.

The chain couples TRBV9 to TRBJ2-5, with D possibly being TRBD1 (7 bases). The CDR3 is 15 amino acids. V dropped 0 bases and J dropped 4 bases, with 13 bases sitting between them. Germline V CDR1 and CDR2: SGDLS, YYNGEE. Here the CDR3 DNA reads TGTGCCAGCAGCGTAGAGGAGGGGGCAGGAGAGACCCAGTACTTC. Its translation is CASSVEEGAGETQYF.

There are a few counts of this clone. This sequence joins TRBV6-4 and TRBJ2-3; 7 bases map to TRBD2. The trim removed 0 bases at V and 7 bases at J, leaving 1 base unmatched. Germline V CDR1 and CDR2: MRHNA, SNTAGT. This CDR3 spans 13 amino acids. In DNA, the CDR3 is TGTGCCAGCAGTGACTCAGCGGGAAATACGCAGTATTTT. It yields the protein CASSDSAGNTQYF.

The V gene is TRBV7-6, the J gene TRBJ2-5; D is unresolved. The last part of the DNA fits TRBJ2-7 better; the J call may be wrong. The germline V gene has CDR1 SGHVS and CDR2 FNYEAQ. The CDR3 extends over 14 amino acids. The CDR3 coding sequence is TGTGCCAGCAGCTTCGGAGCTTCCCCCTACGAGCAGTACTTC. As protein: CASSFGASPYEQYF.

This clone was seen only a few times. The J gene is TRBJ2-7, the V gene TRBV27; D is possibly TRBD1 (5 bases). The CDR3 is made up of 11 amino acids. Trimming cost V 6 bases and J 6 bases, with 9 bases left between them. CDR1 and CDR2 (germline): MNHEY, SMNVEV (reference sequence). CDR3 sequence (DNA): TGTGCCAGCAGCCATGGGGCCGAGCAGTACTTC. Translating it yields CASSHGAEQYF.

V usage is TRBV10-3 and J usage is TRBJ2-7; a weak D match, TRBD1 (5 bases). Trimming took off 4 bases at V and 2 bases at J, with 15 bases between the two ends. The CDR3 loop spans 15 amino acids. Germline CDR1 and CDR2: ENHRY and SYGVKD. CDR3 loop: CAISGDQGSPYEQYF. CDR3 bases: TGTGCCATCAGTGGGGATCAGGGATCCCCCTACGAGCAGTACTTC.

The chain carries TRBV9 and TRBJ2-7; no clear D gene. This CDR3 region has 14 residues. V was trimmed by 1 base and J by 2 bases, leaving 10 bases between them. The V gene's germline CDR1 is SGDLS and CDR2 YYNGEE. The CDR3, as DNA: TGTGCCAGCAGCGTAACCACTGGGCCCTACGAGCAGTACTTC. This encodes CASSVTTGPYEQYF.

Notes on this clone: Other DNA sequences in the sample encode the same CDR3. The chain has TRBV13 and TRBJ2-7, with TRBD2 matching 12 bases. J lost 3 bases, V lost 6 bases, and 12 bases had no gene match. The length of the CDR3 is 17 residues. Germline V gene sequence: CDR1 PRHDT, CDR2 FYEKMQ (reference sequence). CDR3 sequence: CASSLPSSGRAIYEQYF. CDR3 in DNA: TGTGCCAGCAGTTTACCCTCTAGCGGGAGGGCGATCTACGAGCAGTACTTC.